This paragraph covers one T cell receptor beta chain sequence. Its antigen remains unknown. CDR3 length: 15 residues. V gave up 6 bases and J gave up 12 bases; unmatched junction bases: 10. Germline assignment: CDR1 SGHRS and CDR2 YFSETQ. These data belong to a study of beta chain features in type 1 diabetes. General study points: A moderate, significant TCRB CDR3 shortening appeared in type 1 diabetes across four CD4+ subsets. In comparison with healthy donors, patients had naive, central memory and Treg TCRB repertoires that appeared more similar.

The study reverse transcribed the entire isolated RNA, so it sequenced expressed TCRB transcripts. TCRdb's copy holds only in-frame clones and misses some; the assay was immunoSEQ multiplex PCR. The repertoire includes fewer than 650,000 clones, around 15% of them detected once, and about 0.093% sits in the top ten. Sorting based on CD45RO/CCR7/CD25/CD127/CD95/CD27 separated CD4+ naive, central memory, regulatory and stem cell-like memory cells. Material for sequencing was naive CD4+ T cells from blood. The chain couples TRBV5-1 to TRBJ2-1; the match to TRBD2 covers 15 bases. The TCR originated in a man between 18 and 29 years old in good health. The CDR3 reads CASTETWTSGRVQFF. CDR3 bases: TGCGCCAGCACCGAAACCTGGACTAGCGGGAGGGTGCAGTTCTTC.